Detailed here is one T cell receptor beta chain. Its antigen is still unknown. The entry originates in a study of a mutant IDH1 vaccine in newly diagnosed glioma. The overall study: Following radiotherapy alone, or alongside temozolomide cycles, vaccination was started after an interval of 4-6 weeks.

In germline, CDR1 is LNHDA, CDR2 SQIVND (reference sequence). The CDR3 runs to 13 residues. V lost 10 bases and J lost 3, with 15 bases in between. Time point noted: week 5, during vaccination. A single vaccine dose contained 300 ug of mutant IDH1 20-mer peptide, and topical imiquimod was used with it. Using immunoSEQ multiplex PCR, the repertoire was profiled, and TCRdb retains in-frame clones only, with some absent. The data show 50,000 to 70,000 clones, approximately 79% seen once. The sample was PBMCs, taken from a glioma patient whose treatment included an IDH1 peptide vaccine. The TCR sequence derives from a young woman with glioma. Some clones in this sample may be carry-over from other donors' samples. The genes are TRBV19 and TRBJ1-1; D might be TRBD1 (5 bases). The CDR3 is CANQAREDTEAFF. The CDR3 DNA reads TGTGCCAATCAGGCCAGGGAAGACACTGAAGCTTTCTTT.